This TCR beta chain was recovered during a study of T-cell memory formation after mild COVID-19. For the study at large: The two donors had largely donor-specific TCR clusters.

This clonotype was found many times. Its specificity is not known. V shed 1 base and J shed 0 bases, with 8 bases lying between them. In germline, CDR1 is SGHRS, CDR2 YFSETQ. CDR3 size: 15 residues. Findings and limits, study-wide: Clones which contracted sat mainly in CM and EM if CD4+, and in EMRA if CD8+.

MiXCR was run by TCRdb on the 5' RACE reads, yielding one entry per CDR3 protein. The sample includes fewer than 60,000 distinct CDR3 sequences, approximately 12% seen only once; the top ten take more than 20%. The receptor's source is a man younger than 35 who had mild COVID-19 (a few samples of this study predate the infection). Cell type and time point are not known. Material for sequencing was PBMCs or a T cell subset sorted from them (not recorded which). V is TRBV5-1 and J is TRBJ2-1; maybe TRBD1 (6 bases). The CDR3 loop reads CASSLLGGSYNEQFF. DNA for the CDR3: TGCGCCAGCAGCTTGTTAGGGGGCTCCTACAATGAGCAGTTCTTC. The full variable domain, rest sourced from reference TRBV5-1 and TRBJ2-1, is KAGVTQTPRYLIKTRGQQVTLSCSPISGHRSVSWYQQTPGQGLQFLFEYFSETQRNKGNFPGRFSGRQFSNSRSEMNVSTLELGDSALYLCASSLLGGSYNEQFFGPGTRLTVL.